This T cell receptor beta chain was found in a study of T cell changes during pregnancy in multiple sclerosis. V was trimmed by 5 bases and J by 2 bases, leaving 13 bases between them. The CDR3 consists of 15 residues. CDR1 is SEHNR and CDR2 is FQNEAQ in the germline V gene (reference sequence). Some clones are missing from TCRdb's copy, which holds only in-frame ones; the method was immunoSEQ multiplex PCR. Of fewer than 75,000 clones listed, less than 95% are singletons. The chain employs TRBV7-9 and TRBJ1-5; D is possibly TRBD1 (5 bases). The material was peripheral blood, obtained after pregnancy. This TCR derives from a female donor in good health, enrolled as a control in a pregnancy study. CDR3 nucleotides: TGTGCCAGCAGCCAAGGGAGGGGAGGCAATCAGCCCCAGCATTTT. Protein: CASSQGRGGNQPQHF.